This T cell receptor beta chain was recorded in a study of shared clonotypes between healthy human individuals. The CDR3 runs 15 residues. V dropped 0 bases and J dropped 0 bases, with 9 bases sitting between them. Germline lookup yields CDR1 SGDLS and CDR2 YYNGEE. Clones were read by immunoSEQ multiplex PCR, and TCRdb kept only the in-frame ones, dropping some. The table lists about 1.4 million clones, about 96% of them singletons, with about 1.2% in the top ten. This sequence originates from a man aged 25 to 40 in good health. The sequencing input was naive CD4+ T cells sorted from blood. Subset specified: CD45RA+ positively selected. The chain combines TRBV9 with TRBJ1-2; D unresolved. The CDR3, as DNA: TGTGCCAGCAGCGTAGTCCAGGTAGCTAACTATGGCTACACCTTC. Amino acid sequence: CASSVVQVANYGYTF.